Following are 5 T cell receptor beta chains from one sample sequenced in a study of T cell changes during pregnancy in multiple sclerosis. Here immunoSEQ multiplex PCR was the method, and the copy in TCRdb shows in-frame clones only, minus some. Of around 88,000 clones in the sample, around 92% were seen once. This sample comprised peripheral blood, obtained in the first trimester of pregnancy. Every receptor here comes from a female donor with multiple sclerosis, enrolled in a pregnancy study.

V gene TRBV7-9 combines with J gene TRBJ1-2, with D unclear. The CDR3 is 14 residues long. Germline CDR1 is SEHNR and CDR2 is FQNEAQ (reference sequence). V lost 1 base and J lost 4, with 10 bases in between. The DNA for the CDR3 is TGTGCCAGCAGCTTAGATGCGGGCTTCTATGGCTACACCTTC. Protein: CASSLDAGFYGYTF.

The chain is built from TRBV5-1 and TRBJ1-1, with D maybe TRBD1 (6 bases). V was trimmed by 6 bases and J by 4 bases, leaving 13 bases between them. CDR1 SGHRS and CDR2 YFSETQ come from the germline V gene. This CDR3 is 13 amino acids long. CDR3 protein: CASTNLGGTEAFF. The CDR3 region has the DNA TGCGCCAGCACCAACTTAGGGGGCACTGAAGCTTTCTTT.

The V gene is TRBV4-2, the J gene TRBJ1-1, with TRBD1 matching over 9 bases. Germline V lookup: CDR1 LGHNA, CDR2 YNFKEQ. This CDR3 contains 12 residues. The ends lost 1 base at V and 11 bases at J; junction bases unmatched: 2. Here the CDR3 DNA reads TGTGCCAGCAGCCAAGGCGACAGGGGGGCTTTCTTT. It codes for CASSQGDRGAFF.

The rearrangement uses TRBV2 and TRBJ2-5, with 7 bases that match TRBD2. CDR1 SNHLY and CDR2 FYNNEI come from the germline V gene. V lost 3 bases to trimming and J lost 1 base; unmatched junction nucleotides: 2. CDR3 length: 14 residues. CDR3 amino acids: CASSDWTSQETQYF. Here the CDR3 DNA reads TGTGCCAGCAGTGACTGGACTAGCCAAGAGACCCAGTACTTC.

This sequence joins TRBV5-5 and TRBJ2-7, with TRBD1 matching over 7 bases. J was trimmed by 2 bases and V by 3 bases; bases with no gene match: 8. The CDR3 length is 15 residues. Germline V gene lookup returns CDR1 SGHKS and CDR2 YYEKEE (reference sequence). The CDR3 DNA reads as TGTGCCAGCAGCTGGGGGAGCGGACAGGCCTACGAGCAGTACTTC. It translates to CASSWGSGQAYEQYF.